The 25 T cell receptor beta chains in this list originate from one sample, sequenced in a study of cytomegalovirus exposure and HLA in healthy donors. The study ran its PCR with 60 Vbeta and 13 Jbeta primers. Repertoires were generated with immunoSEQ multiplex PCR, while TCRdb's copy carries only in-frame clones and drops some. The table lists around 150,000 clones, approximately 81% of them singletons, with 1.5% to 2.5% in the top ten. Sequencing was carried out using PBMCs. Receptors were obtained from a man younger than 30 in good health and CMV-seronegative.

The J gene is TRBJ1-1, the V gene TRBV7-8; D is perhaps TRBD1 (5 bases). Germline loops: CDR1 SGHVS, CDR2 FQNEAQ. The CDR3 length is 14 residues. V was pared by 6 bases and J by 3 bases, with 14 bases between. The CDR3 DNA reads TGTGCCAGCAGGCCATCAGGGCGTTACACTGAAGCTTTCTTT. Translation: CASRPSGRYTEAFF. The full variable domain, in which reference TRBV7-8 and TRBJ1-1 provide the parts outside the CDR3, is GAGVSQSPRYKVAKRGQDVALRCDPISGHVSLFWYQQALGQGPEFLTYFQNEAQLDKSGLPSDRFFAERPEGSVSTLKIQRTQQEDSAVYLCASRPSGRYTEAFFGQGTRLTVV.

In DNA, the CDR3 is TGTGCCAGCAGCTTAGCGGAGGGACTCTACGAGCAGTACTTC. As protein: CASSLAEGLYEQYF. The chain joins TRBV7-8 to TRBJ2-7, with a tentative D call TRBD2 (6 bases). With 0 bases removed from V and 3 bases from J, the gap between germline ends came to 9 bases. The CDR3 is 14 residues long. Germline-derived CDR1 and CDR2 are SGHVS and FQNEAQ.

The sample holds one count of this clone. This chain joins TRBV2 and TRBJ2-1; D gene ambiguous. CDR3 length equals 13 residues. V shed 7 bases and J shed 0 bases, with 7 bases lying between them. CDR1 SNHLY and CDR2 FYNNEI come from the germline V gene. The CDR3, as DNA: TGTGCCAGCACGATCAGCTCCTACAATGAGCAGTTCTTC. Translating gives CASTISSYNEQFF.

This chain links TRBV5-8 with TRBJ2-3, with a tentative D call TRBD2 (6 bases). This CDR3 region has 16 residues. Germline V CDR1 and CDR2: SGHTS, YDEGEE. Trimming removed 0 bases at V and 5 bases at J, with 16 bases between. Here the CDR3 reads CASSLELAPGGDTQYF. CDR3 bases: TGTGCCAGCAGCTTGGAACTAGCACCCGGGGGAGATACGCAGTATTTT.

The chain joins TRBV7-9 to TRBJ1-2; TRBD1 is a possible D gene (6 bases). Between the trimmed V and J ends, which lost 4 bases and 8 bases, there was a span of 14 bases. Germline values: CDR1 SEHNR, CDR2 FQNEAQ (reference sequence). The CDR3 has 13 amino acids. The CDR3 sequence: CASSSRQALGYTF. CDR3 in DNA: TGTGCCAGCAGCTCTAGACAGGCGCTAGGCTACACCTTC.

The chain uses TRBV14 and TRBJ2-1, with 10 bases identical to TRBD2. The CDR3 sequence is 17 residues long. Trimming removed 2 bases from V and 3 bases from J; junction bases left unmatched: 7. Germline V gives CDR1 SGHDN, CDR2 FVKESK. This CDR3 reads CASSQKASGGVYNEQFF. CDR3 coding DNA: TGTGCCAGCAGCCAAAAAGCAAGCGGGGGGGTCTACAATGAGCAGTTCTTC.

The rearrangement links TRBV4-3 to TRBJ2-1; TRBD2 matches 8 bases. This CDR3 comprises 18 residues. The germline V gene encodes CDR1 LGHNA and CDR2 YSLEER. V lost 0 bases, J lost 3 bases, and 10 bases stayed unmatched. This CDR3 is CASSQDPPASGYYNEQFF. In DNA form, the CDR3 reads TGCGCCAGCAGCCAAGACCCCCCGGCTAGCGGGTACTACAATGAGCAGTTCTTC.

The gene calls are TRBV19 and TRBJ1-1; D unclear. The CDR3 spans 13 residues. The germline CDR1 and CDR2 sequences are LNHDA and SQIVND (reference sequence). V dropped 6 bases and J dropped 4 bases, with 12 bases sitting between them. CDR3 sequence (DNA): TGTGCCAGTAGGCACCTCTATTCCACTGAAGCTTTCTTT. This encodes CASRHLYSTEAFF.

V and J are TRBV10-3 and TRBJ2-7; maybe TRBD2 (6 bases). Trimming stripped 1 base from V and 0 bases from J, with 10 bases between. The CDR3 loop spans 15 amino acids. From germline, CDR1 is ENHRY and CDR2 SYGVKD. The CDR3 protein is CAISELAVSSYEQYF. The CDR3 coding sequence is TGTGCCATCAGTGAGTTAGCGGTGAGCTCCTACGAGCAGTACTTC.

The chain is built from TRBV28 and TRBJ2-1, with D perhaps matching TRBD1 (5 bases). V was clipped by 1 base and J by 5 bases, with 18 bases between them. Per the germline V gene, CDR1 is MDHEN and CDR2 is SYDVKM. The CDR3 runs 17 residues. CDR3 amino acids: CASSLYAKGHAHNEQFF. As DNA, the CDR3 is TGTGCCAGCAGTTTATACGCCAAGGGGCATGCCCACAATGAGCAGTTCTTC.

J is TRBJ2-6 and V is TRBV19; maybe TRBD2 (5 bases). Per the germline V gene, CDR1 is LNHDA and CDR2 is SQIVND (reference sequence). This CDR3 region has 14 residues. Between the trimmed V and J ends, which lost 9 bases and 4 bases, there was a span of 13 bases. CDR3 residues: CASSSLAGANVLTF. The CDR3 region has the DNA TGTGCCAGCTCTAGCCTGGCGGGGGCCAACGTCCTGACTTTC.

For the CDR3, the DNA is TGTGCCTGGAGTAACACCCAGACCTACGAGCAGTACTTC. This translates into CAWSNTQTYEQYF. J is TRBJ2-7 and V is TRBV30, with D hard to call. The CDR3 is 13 amino acids. V was cut by 2 bases and J by 2 bases, with 10 bases left in between. Germline V CDR1 and CDR2: GTSNPN, SVGIG (reference sequence).

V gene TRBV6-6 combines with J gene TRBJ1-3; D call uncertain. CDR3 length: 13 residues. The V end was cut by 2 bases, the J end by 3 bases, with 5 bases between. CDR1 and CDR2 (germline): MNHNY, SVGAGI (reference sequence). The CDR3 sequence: CASSYGGGNTIYF. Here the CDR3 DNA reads TGTGCCAGCAGTTACGGCGGTGGAAACACCATATATTTT.

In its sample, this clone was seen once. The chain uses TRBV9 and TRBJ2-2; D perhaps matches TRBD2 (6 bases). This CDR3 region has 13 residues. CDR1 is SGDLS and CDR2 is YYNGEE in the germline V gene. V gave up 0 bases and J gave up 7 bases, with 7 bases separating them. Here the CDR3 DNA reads TGTGCCAGCAGCGTAGTCGGGAGCGGGGAGCTGTTTTTT. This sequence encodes CASSVVGSGELFF. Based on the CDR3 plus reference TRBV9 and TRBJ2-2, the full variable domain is DSGVTQTPKHLITATGQRVTLRCSPRSGDLSVYWYQQSLDQGLQFLIQYYNGEERAKGNILERFSAQQFPDLHSELNLSSLELGDSALYFCASSVVGSGELFFGEGSRLTVL.

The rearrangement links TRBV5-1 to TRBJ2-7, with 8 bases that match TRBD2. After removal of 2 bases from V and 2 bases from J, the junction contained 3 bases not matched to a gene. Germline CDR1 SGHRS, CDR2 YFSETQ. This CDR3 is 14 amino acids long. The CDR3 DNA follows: TGCGCCAGCAGCTTTCCGGGAGGGCCCTACGAGCAGTACTTC. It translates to CASSFPGGPYEQYF. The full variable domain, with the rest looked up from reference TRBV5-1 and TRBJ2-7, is KAGVTQTPRYLIKTRGQQVTLSCSPISGHRSVSWYQQTPGQGLQFLFEYFSETQRNKGNFPGRFSGRQFSNSRSEMNVSTLELGDSALYLCASSFPGGPYEQYFGPGTRLTVT.

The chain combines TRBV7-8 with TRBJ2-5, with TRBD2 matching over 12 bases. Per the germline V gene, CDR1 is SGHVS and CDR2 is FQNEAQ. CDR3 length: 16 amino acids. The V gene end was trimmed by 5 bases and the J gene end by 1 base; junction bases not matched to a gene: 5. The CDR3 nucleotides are TGTGCCAGCAGCCCAACTAGCGGGGGGCCCCAAGAGACCCAGTACTTC. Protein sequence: CASSPTSGGPQETQYF.

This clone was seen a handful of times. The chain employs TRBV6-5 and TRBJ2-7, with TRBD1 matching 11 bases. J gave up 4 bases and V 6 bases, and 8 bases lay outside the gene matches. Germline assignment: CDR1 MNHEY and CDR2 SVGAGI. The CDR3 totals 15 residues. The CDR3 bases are TGTGCCAGCAGCCTTACTGGACAGGGGGCGTACGAGCAGTACTTC. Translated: CASSLTGQGAYEQYF.

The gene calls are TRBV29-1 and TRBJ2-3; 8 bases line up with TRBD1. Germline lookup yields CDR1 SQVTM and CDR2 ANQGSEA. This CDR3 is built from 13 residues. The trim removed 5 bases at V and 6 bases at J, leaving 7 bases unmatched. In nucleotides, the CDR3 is TGCAGCGTTCCTAAGGACAGGGTGGATACGCAGTATTTT. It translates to CSVPKDRVDTQYF.

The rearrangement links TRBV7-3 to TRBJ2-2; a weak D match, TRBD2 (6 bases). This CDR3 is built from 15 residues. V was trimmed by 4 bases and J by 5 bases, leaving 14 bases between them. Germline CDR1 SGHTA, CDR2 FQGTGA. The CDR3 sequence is CASSSLGGGTGELFF. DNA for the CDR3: TGTGCCAGCAGCTCGCTAGGTGGGGGGACCGGGGAGCTGTTTTTT. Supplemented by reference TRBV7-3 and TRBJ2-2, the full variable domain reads GAGVSQTPSNKVTEKGKYVELRCDPISGHTALYWYRQSLGQGPEFLIYFQGTGAADDSGLPNDRFFAVRPEGSVSTLKIQRTERGDSAVYLCASSSLGGGTGELFFGEGSRLTVL.

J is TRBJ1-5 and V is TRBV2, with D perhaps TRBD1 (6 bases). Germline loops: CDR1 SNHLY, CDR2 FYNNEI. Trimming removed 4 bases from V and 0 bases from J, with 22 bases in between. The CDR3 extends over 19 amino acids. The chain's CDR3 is CASSAQGQGSSHSNQPQHF. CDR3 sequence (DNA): TGTGCCAGCAGTGCCCAGGGCCAGGGGAGCTCCCATAGCAATCAGCCCCAGCATTTT.

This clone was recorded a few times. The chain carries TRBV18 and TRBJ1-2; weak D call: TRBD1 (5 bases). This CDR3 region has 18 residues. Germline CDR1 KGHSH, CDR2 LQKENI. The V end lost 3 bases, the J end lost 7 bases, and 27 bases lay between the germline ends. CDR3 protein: CASSPRMGGSGPQGGYTF. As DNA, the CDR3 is TGTGCCAGCTCACCCCGAATGGGGGGGTCCGGGCCCCAGGGTGGCTACACCTTC.

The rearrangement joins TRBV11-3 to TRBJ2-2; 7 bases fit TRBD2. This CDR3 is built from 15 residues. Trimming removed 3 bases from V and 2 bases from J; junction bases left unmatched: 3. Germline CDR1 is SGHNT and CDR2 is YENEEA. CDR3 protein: CASSLAGVNTGELFF. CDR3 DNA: TGTGCCAGCAGCTTGGCGGGGGTTAACACCGGGGAGCTGTTTTTT.

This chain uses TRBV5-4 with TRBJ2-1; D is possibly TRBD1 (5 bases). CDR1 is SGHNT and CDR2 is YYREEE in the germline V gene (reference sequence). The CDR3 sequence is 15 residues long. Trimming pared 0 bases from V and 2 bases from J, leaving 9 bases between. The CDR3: CASSLAQGPYNEQFF. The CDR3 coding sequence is TGTGCCAGCAGCTTGGCTCAGGGCCCCTACAATGAGCAGTTCTTC.

This chain's CDR3 is CASSRPRGGYTF. CDR3 coding DNA: TGTGCCAGCAGCCGACCCAGGGGAGGCTACACCTTC. The V gene is TRBV28, the J gene TRBJ1-2; tentatively, D is TRBD1 (6 bases). Trimming took off 6 bases at V and 8 bases at J, with 13 bases between the two ends. Germline V gives CDR1 MDHEN, CDR2 SYDVKM. The CDR3 totals 12 residues.

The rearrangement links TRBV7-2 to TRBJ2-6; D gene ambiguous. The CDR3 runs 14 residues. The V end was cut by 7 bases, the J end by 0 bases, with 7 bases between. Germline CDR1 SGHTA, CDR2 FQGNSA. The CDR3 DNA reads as TGTGCCAGCACTTCCTCCTCTGGGGCCAACGTCCTGACTTTC. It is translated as CASTSSSGANVLTF.